These T cell receptor beta chains were read from a single sample in a study of Ad26.COV2.S vaccination and SARS-CoV-2 variants. Here immunoSEQ multiplex PCR was the method, and the copy in TCRdb shows in-frame clones only, minus some. The profile shows hundreds of thousands of clones, around 87% of them singletons. Sequenced material: peripheral blood, taken in a trial of Ad26.COV2.S vaccine versus placebo. The origin of the receptors is a person aged 18 to 59 who received the Ad26.COV2.S COVID-19 vaccine or a placebo. Each CDR3 is given with its conserved first and last residue. Fields, in order: CDR3 protein, J gene, V gene.

CDR3aa: CASSLSRTGNYGYTF
j_gene: TRBJ1-2
v_gene: TRBV27

CDR3aa: CASRLRRWCGAPNTGELFF
j_gene: TRBJ2-2
v_gene: TRBV12-2

CDR3aa: CASSYSSPARLAKNIQYF
j_gene: TRBJ2-4
v_gene: TRBV6-2/TRBV6-3

CDR3aa: CASSHISGGPPYEQYF
j_gene: TRBJ2-7
v_gene: TRBV4-1

CDR3aa: CASSPQAQGREKLFF
j_gene: TRBJ1-4
v_gene: TRBV18

CDR3aa: CASSLTTSGSGEQYF
j_gene: TRBJ2-7
v_gene: TRBV11-1

CDR3aa: CAWSVQGGITEAFF
j_gene: TRBJ1-1
v_gene: TRBV30

CDR3aa: CASSEAVGLNYEQYF
j_gene: TRBJ2-7
v_gene: TRBV6-1

CDR3aa: CASSLAGVTEAFF
j_gene: TRBJ1-1
v_gene: TRBV7-2

CDR3aa: CASSLATDTQYF
j_gene: TRBJ2-3
v_gene: TRBV5-1

CDR3aa: CASSDRRWNTEAFF
j_gene: TRBJ1-1
v_gene: TRBV10-2

CDR3aa: CASSLIAGGVSRTEAFF
j_gene: TRBJ1-1
v_gene: TRBV13

CDR3aa: CASSRLLAGGRTYNEQFF
j_gene: TRBJ2-1
v_gene: TRBV6-2/TRBV6-3

CDR3aa: CASSRGTSPTDTQYF
j_gene: TRBJ2-3
v_gene: TRBV4-1

CDR3aa: CASSLRQTSGNTIYF
j_gene: TRBJ1-3
v_gene: TRBV14

CDR3aa: CASSASGGNTGELFF
j_gene: TRBJ2-2
v_gene: TRBV9

CDR3aa: CASSSAGGPYEQYF
j_gene: TRBJ2-7
v_gene: TRBV5-5

CDR3aa: CASSYDGVRSTDTQYF
j_gene: TRBJ2-3
v_gene: TRBV6-5

CDR3aa: CASSFSGPGELFF
j_gene: TRBJ2-2
v_gene: TRBV12-3/TRBV12-4

CDR3aa: CASSSFPGQGPNTEAFF
j_gene: TRBJ1-1
v_gene: TRBV7-2